These 20 T cell receptor beta chains were sequenced from one sample in a study of Ad26.COV2.S vaccination and SARS-CoV-2 variants. Noted treatment: roughly 18 received Ad26.COV2.S at low or high dose, single or two shots; roughly five received placebo; per-sample allocation not given. Repertoires come from day 63 after the first vaccine or placebo injection. Data came from immunoSEQ multiplex PCR; TCRdb stores just in-frame clones and leaves some out. The data contain 300,000 to 400,000 clones, less than 90% of them seen just once; the ten biggest clones take up around 10%. The sequencing here drew on peripheral blood, taken in a trial of Ad26.COV2.S vaccine versus placebo. The receptor source for this set is a person between 18 and 59 years old who received the Ad26.COV2.S COVID-19 vaccine or a placebo.

The CDR3 reads CASSVPGQGAWSQYF. CDR3 DNA sequence: TGTGCCAGCAGCGTCCCGGGACAGGGGGCGTGGTCCCAGTACTTC. The chain links TRBV5-4 to TRBJ2-5, with TRBD1 identical over 12 bases. Germline trimming cut 4 bases from V and 9 bases from J; bases unmatched to any gene: 10. In germline, CDR1 is SGHNT, CDR2 YYREEE (reference sequence). The CDR3 runs 15 residues.

The V gene is TRBV4-1, the J gene TRBJ1-5; weak D call: TRBD1 (6 bases). Germline loops: CDR1 MGHRA, CDR2 YSYEKL. The V and J ends lost 4 bases and 7 bases respectively, with 17 bases between them. The CDR3 has 15 residues. The CDR3 spells CASSPGATKGQPQHF. The DNA for the CDR3 is TGCGCCAGCAGCCCAGGGGCGACCAAGGGACAGCCCCAGCATTTT.

The chain combines TRBV28 with TRBJ2-7; the D gene is possibly TRBD1 (5 bases). This CDR3 contains 15 residues. Germline-derived CDR1 and CDR2 are MDHEN and SYDVKM. V was shortened by 6 bases and J by 0 bases, with 15 bases between the two germline ends. The CDR3 region has the DNA TGTGCCAGCAGAATAGGGGCATTGACCTCCTACGAGCAGTACTTC. It codes for CASRIGALTSYEQYF.

The chain recombines TRBV5-1 with TRBJ1-3; D is unresolved. Per germline, CDR1 SGHRS and CDR2 YFSETQ. V shed 1 base and J shed 2 bases, with 7 bases lying between them. This CDR3 region has 14 residues. CDR3 sequence: CASSLRSPGNTIYF. The CDR3 DNA follows: TGCGCCAGCAGCTTGCGGTCCCCTGGAAACACCATATATTTT.

The chain has TRBV19 and TRBJ2-3; D gene ambiguous. The germline CDR1 and CDR2 sequences are LNHDA and SQIVND (reference sequence). V dropped 0 bases and J dropped 0 bases, with 13 bases sitting between them. The CDR3 contains 17 residues. CDR3 amino acids: CASSIDQGATSTDTQYF. CDR3 bases: TGTGCCAGTAGTATAGATCAAGGCGCGACTAGCACAGATACGCAGTATTTT.

The chain recombines TRBV24-1 with TRBJ1-4; D gene ambiguous. CDR3 length: 12 amino acids. The V gene lost 1 base and the J gene lost 11 bases, with 7 bases spanning the gap. The germline CDR1 and CDR2 sequences are KGHDR and SFDVKD. In nucleotides, the CDR3 is TGTGCCACCAGTGATTTTTTCGGGAAACTGTTTTTT. It specifies CATSDFFGKLFF.

The chain has TRBV4-2 and TRBJ2-4; D may be TRBD2 (5 bases). V gave up 4 bases and J gave up 1 base, with 14 bases separating them. CDR1 is LGHNA and CDR2 is YNFKEQ in the germline V gene. CDR3 length: 16 amino acids. CDR3 residues: CASSPRGAAAKNIQYF. As DNA, the CDR3 is TGTGCCAGCAGCCCCCGGGGAGCGGCGGCCAAAAACATTCAGTACTTC.

This chain joins TRBV28 and TRBJ2-3; a possible D gene is TRBD1 (6 bases). This CDR3 is 17 amino acids long. Trimming stripped 4 bases from V and 0 bases from J, with 17 bases between. CDR1 is MDHEN, CDR2 SYDVKM, per germline. The CDR3, as DNA: TGTGCCAGCAGTTACCAGGGGACCTCCTTTAGCACAGATACGCAGTATTTT. Its protein is CASSYQGTSFSTDTQYF.

The chain links TRBV4-2 to TRBJ2-5, with 7 bases that match TRBD1. CDR3 length: 18 residues. Germline CDR1 is LGHNA and CDR2 is YNFKEQ. Losses at the gene ends were 0 bases for V and 1 base for J; bases not matched to a gene: 11. Written as DNA, the CDR3 is TGTGCCAGCAGCCAAGATCTTTTTGAGGGGACAGTCCAAGAGACCCAGTACTTC. Residues: CASSQDLFEGTVQETQYF.

The V call is TRBV19, the J call TRBJ2-1; 10 positions agree with TRBD2. Trimming at V came to 6 bases and at J to 9 bases, leaving 11 bases not matched to a gene. Germline CDR1 LNHDA, CDR2 SQIVND (reference sequence). The CDR3 length is 15 residues. CDR3 residues: CASSKLAGVWREQFF. CDR3 bases: TGTGCCAGTAGCAAGCTAGCGGGAGTTTGGCGTGAGCAGTTCTTC.

The chain combines TRBV29-1 with TRBJ2-1; TRBD2 matches at 11 bases. The junction had 7 bases not matched to a gene; V was cut back by 6 bases and J by 9 bases. This CDR3 contains 13 residues. CDR1 SQVTM and CDR2 ANQGSEA come from the germline V gene. For the CDR3, the DNA is TGCAGCGTAACGGGACTAGCGGAAGGTGAGCAGTTCTTC. Translation gives CSVTGLAEGEQFF.

V and J are TRBV4-1 and TRBJ1-5, with TRBD1 matching over 7 bases. The trim removed 0 bases at V and 1 base at J, leaving 3 bases unmatched. Germline loops: CDR1 MGHRA, CDR2 YSYEKL. The CDR3 extends over 16 amino acids. The CDR3 nucleotides are TGCGCCAGCAGCCAAGAAGGGACAGAAAGCAATCAGCCCCAGCATTTT. Translated, it gives CASSQEGTESNQPQHF.

This clone was observed a handful of times. The chain joins TRBV5-4 to TRBJ2-3; perhaps TRBD2 as D (5 bases). There are 17 residues in the CDR3. CDR1 SGHNT and CDR2 YYREEE come from the germline V gene (reference sequence). The V gene lost 2 bases and the J gene lost 0 bases, with 16 bases spanning the gap. CDR3 in DNA: TGTGCCAGCAGCTTACACGGGATACCCACTAGCACAGATACGCAGTATTTT. Translation: CASSLHGIPTSTDTQYF.

The genes are TRBV5-4 and TRBJ1-2; the match to TRBD1 covers 7 bases. V gave up 5 bases and J gave up 2 bases; unmatched junction bases: 3. This CDR3 is built from 13 residues. Germline loops: CDR1 SGHNT, CDR2 YYREEE (reference sequence). This CDR3 is CASSQTGNYGYTF. As DNA, the CDR3 is TGTGCCAGCAGTCAGACAGGGAACTATGGCTACACCTTC.

The rearrangement uses TRBV18 and TRBJ2-4; D gene unclear. Trimming took 1 base from V and 5 from J, leaving 3 bases between them. The germline CDR1 and CDR2 sequences are KGHSH and LQKENI. The CDR3 runs to 12 residues. The CDR3 spells CASSPQENIQYF. The DNA of the CDR3 is TGTGCCAGCTCACCACAGGAAAACATTCAGTACTTC.

The chain links TRBV7-2 to TRBJ1-2; D unclear. Per the germline V gene, CDR1 is SGHTA and CDR2 is FQGNSA. The CDR3 loop spans 15 amino acids. Trimming removed 4 bases from V and 4 bases from J, with 16 bases in between. CDR3 coding DNA: TGTGCCAGCAGCTCCCGGATCAGCTCAAGCTATGGCTACACCTTC. Encoded protein: CASSSRISSSYGYTF. The variable domain in full, with the rest retrieved from reference TRBV7-2 and TRBJ1-2, is GAGVSQSPSNKVTEKGKDVELRCDPISGHTALYWYRQSLGQGLEFLIYFQGNSAPDKSGLPSDRFSAERTGGSVSTLTIQRTQQEDSAVYLCASSSRISSSYGYTFGSGTRLTVV.

This clone was seen many times. The chain carries TRBV19 and TRBJ2-1; 11 positions agree with TRBD2. The CDR3 runs 14 residues. V trimming: 7 bases; J trimming: 7 bases; junction bases outside the gene matches: 6. The germline CDR1 and CDR2 sequences are LNHDA and SQIVND (reference sequence). The CDR3 here is CASNPTSGANEQFF. The CDR3 nucleotides are TGTGCCAGTAACCCGACTAGCGGGGCGAATGAGCAGTTCTTC.

The chain uses TRBV18 and TRBJ2-3; weak D call: TRBD1 (5 bases). Germline V lookup: CDR1 KGHSH, CDR2 LQKENI. V was trimmed by 6 bases and J by 0 bases, leaving 10 bases between them. This CDR3 has 14 residues. CDR3 loop: CASSPTASTDTQYF. DNA of the CDR3: TGTGCCAGCTCCCCGACAGCTAGCACAGATACGCAGTATTTT.

The CDR3 coding sequence is TGTGCCAGCAGCCCCACAGGGGTCCCTTACGAGGAGCAGTACTTC. Amino acids: CASSPTGVPYEEQYF. The genes are TRBV11-2 and TRBJ2-7; 7 nucleotides align to TRBD1. Germline trimming cut 5 bases from V and 7 bases from J; bases unmatched to any gene: 14. Germline CDR1 and CDR2: SGHAT and FQNNGV. This CDR3 has 15 amino acids.

The chain combines TRBV11-1 with TRBJ2-1; tentatively, D is TRBD1 or TRBD2 (6 bases each). Per germline, CDR1 SGHAT and CDR2 FQDESV (reference sequence). The CDR3 covers 16 residues. Trimming shortened V by 5 bases and J by 6 bases, and 20 bases separated the two germline ends. In nucleotides, the CDR3 is TGTGCCAGCAGCCGCCTAGGGGGGCGCAGTGTCAATGAGCAGTTCTTC. Amino acid sequence: CASSRLGGRSVNEQFF.